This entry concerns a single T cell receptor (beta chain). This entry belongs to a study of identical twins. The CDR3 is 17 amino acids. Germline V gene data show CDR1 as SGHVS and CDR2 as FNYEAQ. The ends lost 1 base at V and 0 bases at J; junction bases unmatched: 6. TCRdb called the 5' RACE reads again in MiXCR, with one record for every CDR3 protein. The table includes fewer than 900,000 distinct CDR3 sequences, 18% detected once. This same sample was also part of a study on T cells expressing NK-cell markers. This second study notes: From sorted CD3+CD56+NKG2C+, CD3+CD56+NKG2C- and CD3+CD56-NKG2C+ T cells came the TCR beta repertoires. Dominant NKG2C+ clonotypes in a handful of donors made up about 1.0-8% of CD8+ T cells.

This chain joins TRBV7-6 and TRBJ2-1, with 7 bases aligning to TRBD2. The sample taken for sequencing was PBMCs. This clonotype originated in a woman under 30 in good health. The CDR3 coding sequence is TGTGCCAGCAGCTTAGGGAGGCGGGAGCTCTCCTACAATGAGCAGTTCTTC. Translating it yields CASSLGRRELSYNEQFF.